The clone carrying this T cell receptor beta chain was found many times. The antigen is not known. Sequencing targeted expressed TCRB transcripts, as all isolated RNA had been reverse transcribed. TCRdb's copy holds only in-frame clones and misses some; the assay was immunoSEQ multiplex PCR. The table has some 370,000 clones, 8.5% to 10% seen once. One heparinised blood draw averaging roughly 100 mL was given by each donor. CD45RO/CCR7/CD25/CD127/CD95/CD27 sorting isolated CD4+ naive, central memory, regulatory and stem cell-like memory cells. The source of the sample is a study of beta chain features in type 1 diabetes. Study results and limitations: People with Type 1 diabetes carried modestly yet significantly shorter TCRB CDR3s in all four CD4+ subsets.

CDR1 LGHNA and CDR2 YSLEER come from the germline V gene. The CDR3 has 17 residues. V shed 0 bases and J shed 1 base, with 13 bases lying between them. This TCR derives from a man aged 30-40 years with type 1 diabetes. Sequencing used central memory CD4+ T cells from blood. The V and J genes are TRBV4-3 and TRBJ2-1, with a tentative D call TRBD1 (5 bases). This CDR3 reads CASSQDWGQRSYNEQFF. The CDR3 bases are TGCGCCAGCAGCCAAGATTGGGGCCAGCGATCCTACAATGAGCAGTTCTTC.